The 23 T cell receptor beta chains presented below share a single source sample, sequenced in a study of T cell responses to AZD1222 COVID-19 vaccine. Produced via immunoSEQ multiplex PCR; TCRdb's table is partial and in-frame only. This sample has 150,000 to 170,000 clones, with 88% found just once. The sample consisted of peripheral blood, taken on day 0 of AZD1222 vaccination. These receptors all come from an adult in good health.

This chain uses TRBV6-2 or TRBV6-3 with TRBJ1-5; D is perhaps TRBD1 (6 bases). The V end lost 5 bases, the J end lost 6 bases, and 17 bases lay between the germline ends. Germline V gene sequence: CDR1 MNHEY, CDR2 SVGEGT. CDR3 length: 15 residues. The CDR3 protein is CASSQYTGIVQPQHF. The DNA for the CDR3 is TGTGCCAGCAGTCAATACACAGGGATTGTTCAGCCCCAGCATTTT.

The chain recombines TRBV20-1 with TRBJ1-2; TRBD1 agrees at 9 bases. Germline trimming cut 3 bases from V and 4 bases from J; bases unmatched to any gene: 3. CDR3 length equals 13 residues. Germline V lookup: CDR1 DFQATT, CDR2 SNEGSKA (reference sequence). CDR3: CSASTGGPYGYTF. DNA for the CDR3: TGCAGTGCTAGTACAGGGGGCCCCTATGGCTACACCTTC.

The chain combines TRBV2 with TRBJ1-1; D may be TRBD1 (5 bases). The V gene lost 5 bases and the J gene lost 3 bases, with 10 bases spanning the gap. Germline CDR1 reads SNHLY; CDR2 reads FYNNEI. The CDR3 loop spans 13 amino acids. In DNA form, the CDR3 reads TGTGCCAGCAGTCAAGAAGGGGACACTGAAGCTTTCTTT. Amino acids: CASSQEGDTEAFF.

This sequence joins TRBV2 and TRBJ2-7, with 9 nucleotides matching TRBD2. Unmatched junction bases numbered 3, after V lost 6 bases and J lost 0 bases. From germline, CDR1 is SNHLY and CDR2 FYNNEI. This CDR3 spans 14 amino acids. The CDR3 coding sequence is TGTGCCAGCAGATCGGGACTAGCCTCCTACGAGCAGTACTTC. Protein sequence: CASRSGLASYEQYF. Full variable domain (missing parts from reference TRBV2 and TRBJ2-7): EPEVTQTPSHQVTQMGQEVILRCVPISNHLYFYWYRQILGQKVEFLVSFYNNEISEKSEIFDDQFSVERPDGSNFTLKIRSTKLEDSAMYFCASRSGLASYEQYFGPGTRLTVT.

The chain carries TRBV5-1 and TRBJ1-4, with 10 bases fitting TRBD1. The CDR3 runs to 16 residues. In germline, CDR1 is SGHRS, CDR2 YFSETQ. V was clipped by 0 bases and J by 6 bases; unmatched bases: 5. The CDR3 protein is CASSLGGQGTHEKLFF. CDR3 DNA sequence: TGCGCCAGCAGCTTGGGGGGACAGGGGACACATGAAAAACTGTTTTTT.

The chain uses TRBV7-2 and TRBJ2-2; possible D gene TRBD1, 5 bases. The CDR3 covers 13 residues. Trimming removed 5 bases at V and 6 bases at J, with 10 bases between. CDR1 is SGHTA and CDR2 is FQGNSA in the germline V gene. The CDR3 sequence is CASSTTGPGELFF. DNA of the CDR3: TGTGCCAGCAGCACTACAGGCCCCGGGGAGCTGTTTTTT.

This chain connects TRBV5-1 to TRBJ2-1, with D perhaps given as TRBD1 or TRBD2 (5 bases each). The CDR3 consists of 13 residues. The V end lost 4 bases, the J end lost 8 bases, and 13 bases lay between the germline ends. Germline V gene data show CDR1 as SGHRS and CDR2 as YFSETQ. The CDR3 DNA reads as TGCGCCAGCAGCCCCTCGAGGGACCATGAGCAGTTCTTC. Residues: CASSPSRDHEQFF.

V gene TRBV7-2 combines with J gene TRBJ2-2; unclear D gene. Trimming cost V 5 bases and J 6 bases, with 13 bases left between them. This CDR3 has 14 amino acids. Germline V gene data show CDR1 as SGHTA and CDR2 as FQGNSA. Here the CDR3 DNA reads TGTGCCAGCAGCCCACAAGGGTCCTCCGGGGAGCTGTTTTTT. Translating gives CASSPQGSSGELFF.

The CDR3 DNA follows: TGTGCCAGCAGGGAAGACAGCCAAGAGACCCAGTACTTC. Protein: CASREDSQETQYF. This chain links TRBV12-3 or TRBV12-4 with TRBJ2-5; TRBD1 might be the D (5 bases). V was pared by 6 bases and J by 1 base, with 9 bases between. This CDR3 contains 13 residues.

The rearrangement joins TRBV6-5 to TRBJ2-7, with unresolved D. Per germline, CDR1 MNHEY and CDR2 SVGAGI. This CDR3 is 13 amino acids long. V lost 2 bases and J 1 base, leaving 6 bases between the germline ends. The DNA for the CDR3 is TGTGCCAGCAGTTACCTCCGGTCCTACGAGCAGTACTTC. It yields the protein CASSYLRSYEQYF.

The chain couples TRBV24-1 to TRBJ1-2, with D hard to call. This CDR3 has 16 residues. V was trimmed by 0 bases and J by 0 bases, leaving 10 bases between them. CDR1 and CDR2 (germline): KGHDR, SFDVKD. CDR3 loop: CATSDLSKGTNYGYTF. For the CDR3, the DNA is TGTGCCACCAGTGATTTGAGTAAGGGAACTAACTATGGCTACACCTTC.

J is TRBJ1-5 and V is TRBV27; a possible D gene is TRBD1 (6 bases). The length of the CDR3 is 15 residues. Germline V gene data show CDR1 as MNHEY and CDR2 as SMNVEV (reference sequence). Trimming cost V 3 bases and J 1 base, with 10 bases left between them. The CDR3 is CASSLGGMSNQPQHF. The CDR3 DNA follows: TGTGCCAGCAGTTTGGGGGGCATGAGCAATCAGCCCCAGCATTTT.

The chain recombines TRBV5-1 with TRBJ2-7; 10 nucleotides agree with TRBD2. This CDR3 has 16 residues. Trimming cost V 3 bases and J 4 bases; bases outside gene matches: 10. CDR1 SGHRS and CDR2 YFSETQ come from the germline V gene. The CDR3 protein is CASSSTSGSGTYEQYF. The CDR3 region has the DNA TGCGCCAGCAGCTCGACTAGCGGGTCGGGAACTTACGAGCAGTACTTC.

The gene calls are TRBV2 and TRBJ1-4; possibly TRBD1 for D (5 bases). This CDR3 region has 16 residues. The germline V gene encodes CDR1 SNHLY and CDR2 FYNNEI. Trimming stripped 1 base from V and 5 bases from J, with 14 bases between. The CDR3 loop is CASSEGGGITNEKLFF. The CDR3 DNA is TGTGCCAGCAGTGAAGGTGGGGGAATAACGAATGAAAAACTGTTTTTT.

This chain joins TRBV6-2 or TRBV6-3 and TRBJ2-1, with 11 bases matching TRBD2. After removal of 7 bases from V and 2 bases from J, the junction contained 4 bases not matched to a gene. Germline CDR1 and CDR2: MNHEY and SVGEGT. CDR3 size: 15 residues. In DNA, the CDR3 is TGTGCCAGCACCCCTAGCGGGGGGACCTACAATGAGCAGTTCTTC. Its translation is CASTPSGGTYNEQFF.

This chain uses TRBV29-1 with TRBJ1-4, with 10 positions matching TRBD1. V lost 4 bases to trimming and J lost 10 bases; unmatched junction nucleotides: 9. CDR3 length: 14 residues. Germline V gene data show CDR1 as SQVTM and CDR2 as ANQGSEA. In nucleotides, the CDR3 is TGCAGCGTTGCCGGACAGGGGGGCCGGGGAAAACTGTTTTTT. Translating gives CSVAGQGGRGKLFF.

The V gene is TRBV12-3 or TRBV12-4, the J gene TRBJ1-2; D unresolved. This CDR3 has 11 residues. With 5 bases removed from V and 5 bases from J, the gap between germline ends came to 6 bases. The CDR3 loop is CASSDRYGYTF. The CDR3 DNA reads TGTGCCAGCAGTGATAGATATGGCTACACCTTC.

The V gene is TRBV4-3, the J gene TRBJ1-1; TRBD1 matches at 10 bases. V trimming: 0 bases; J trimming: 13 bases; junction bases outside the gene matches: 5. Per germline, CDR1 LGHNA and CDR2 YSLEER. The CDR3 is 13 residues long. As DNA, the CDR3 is TGCGCCAGCAGCCAAGAGACAGGGGGCGAGGATTTCTTT. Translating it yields CASSQETGGEDFF.

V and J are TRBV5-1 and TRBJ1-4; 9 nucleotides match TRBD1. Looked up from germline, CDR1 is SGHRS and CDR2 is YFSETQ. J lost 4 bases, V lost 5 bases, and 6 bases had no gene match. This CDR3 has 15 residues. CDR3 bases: TGCGCCAGCAGTCGTGCGGGACAGGGTAATGAAAAACTGTTTTTT. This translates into CASSRAGQGNEKLFF.

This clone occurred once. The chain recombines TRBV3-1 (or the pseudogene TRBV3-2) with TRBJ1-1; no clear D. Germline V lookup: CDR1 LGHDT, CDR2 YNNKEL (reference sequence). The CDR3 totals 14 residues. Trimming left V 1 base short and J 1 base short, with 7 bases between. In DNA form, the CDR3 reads TGTGCCAGCAGCCAAGGGCCAGGGAACACTGAAGCTTTCTTT. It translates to CASSQGPGNTEAFF.

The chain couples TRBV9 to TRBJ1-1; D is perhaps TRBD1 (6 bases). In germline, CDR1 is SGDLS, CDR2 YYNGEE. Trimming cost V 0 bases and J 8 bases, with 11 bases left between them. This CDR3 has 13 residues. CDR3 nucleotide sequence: TGTGCCAGCAGCGTAGAGGGGGGGAAAGAAGCTTTCTTT. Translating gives CASSVEGGKEAFF.

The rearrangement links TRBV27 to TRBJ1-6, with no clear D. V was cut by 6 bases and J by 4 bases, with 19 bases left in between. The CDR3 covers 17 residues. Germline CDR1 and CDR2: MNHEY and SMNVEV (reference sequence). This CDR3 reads CASSRLLQVGYNSPLHF. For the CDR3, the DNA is TGTGCCAGCAGCAGACTGCTGCAAGTCGGGTATAATTCACCCCTCCACTTT.

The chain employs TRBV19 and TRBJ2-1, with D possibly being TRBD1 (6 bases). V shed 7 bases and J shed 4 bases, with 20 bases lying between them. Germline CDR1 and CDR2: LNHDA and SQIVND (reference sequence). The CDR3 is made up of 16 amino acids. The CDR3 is CASKSGDTDFYNEQFF. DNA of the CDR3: TGTGCCAGTAAGTCCGGGGACACAGATTTTTACAATGAGCAGTTCTTC.